These 3 T cell receptor beta chains were sequenced from one sample in a study of cytomegalovirus exposure and HLA in healthy donors. Use of 60 Vbeta and 13 Jbeta primers characterized the PCR. Profiling relied on immunoSEQ multiplex PCR, and the TCRdb table lists in-frame clones only, not all of them. Among some 150,000 clones, 70% to 80% were seen once, and the ten largest hold 1.5% to 2%. Sequencing input: PBMCs. All receptors come from a female donor in good health and CMV-seronegative.

The chain joins TRBV12-5 to TRBJ2-1, with D unclear. V was pared by 1 base and J by 12 bases, with 10 bases between. The germline CDR1 and CDR2 sequences are LGHNT and FRNRAP. The CDR3 has 12 residues. In nucleotides, the CDR3 is TGTGCTAGTGGTTTGGAGGATTGGAGGCAGTTCTTC. Protein sequence: CASGLEDWRQFF.

The rearrangement uses TRBV5-1 and TRBJ2-3; 8 nucleotides line up with TRBD1. The length of the CDR3 is 16 residues. Germline assignment: CDR1 SGHRS and CDR2 YFSETQ. V shed 4 bases and J 4 bases; nucleotides not matched to a gene: 11. In nucleotides, the CDR3 is TGCGCCAGCAGCCGATTTGCAGGGGGCGATGCAGATACGCAGTATTTT. Amino acid sequence: CASSRFAGGDADTQYF.

DNA of the CDR3: TGTGCCAGCAGCGTAGTCGGGGATCCTGGCTATGGCTACACCTTC. This gives the protein CASSVVGDPGYGYTF. The chain links TRBV9 to TRBJ1-2; no reliable D call. Germline V lookup: CDR1 SGDLS, CDR2 YYNGEE. The CDR3 covers 15 residues. V shed 0 bases and J shed 4 bases, with 13 bases lying between them. Full variable domain (remainder filled in from reference TRBV9 and TRBJ1-2): DSGVTQTPKHLITATGQRVTLRCSPRSGDLSVYWYQQSLDQGLQFLIQYYNGEERAKGNILERFSAQQFPDLHSELNLSSLELGDSALYFCASSVVGDPGYGYTFGSGTRLTVV.